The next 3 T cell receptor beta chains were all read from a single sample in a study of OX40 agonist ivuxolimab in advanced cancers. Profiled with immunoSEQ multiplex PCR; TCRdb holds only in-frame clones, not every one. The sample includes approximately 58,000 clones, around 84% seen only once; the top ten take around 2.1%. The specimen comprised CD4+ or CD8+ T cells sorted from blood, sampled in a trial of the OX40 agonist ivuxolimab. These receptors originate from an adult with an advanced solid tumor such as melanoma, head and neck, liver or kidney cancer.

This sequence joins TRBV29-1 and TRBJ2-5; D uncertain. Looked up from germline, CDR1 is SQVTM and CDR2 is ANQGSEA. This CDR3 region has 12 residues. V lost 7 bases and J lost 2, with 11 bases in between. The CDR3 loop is CSGKDGQETQYF. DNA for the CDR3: TGCAGCGGGAAGGACGGGCAAGAGACCCAGTACTTC.

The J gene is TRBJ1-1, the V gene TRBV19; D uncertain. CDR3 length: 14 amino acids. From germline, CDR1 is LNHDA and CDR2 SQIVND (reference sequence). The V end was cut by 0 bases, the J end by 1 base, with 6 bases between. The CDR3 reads CASSIDTKNTEAFF. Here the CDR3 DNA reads TGTGCCAGTAGTATAGATACCAAGAACACTGAAGCTTTCTTT.

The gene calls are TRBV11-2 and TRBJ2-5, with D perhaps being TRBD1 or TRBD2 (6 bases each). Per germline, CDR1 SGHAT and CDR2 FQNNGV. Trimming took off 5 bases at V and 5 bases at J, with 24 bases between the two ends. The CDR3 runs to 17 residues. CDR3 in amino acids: CASSPIVGIGGLETQYF. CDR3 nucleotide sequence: TGTGCCAGCAGCCCCATAGTGGGGATTGGGGGGCTGGAGACCCAGTACTTC. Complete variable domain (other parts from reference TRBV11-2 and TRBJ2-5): EAGVAQSPRYKIIEKRQSVAFWCNPISGHATLYWYQQILGQGPKLLIQFQNNGVVDDSQLPKDRFSAERLKGVDSTLKIQPAKLEDSAVYLCASSPIVGIGGLETQYFGPGTRLLVL.